Listed here are 8 T cell receptor beta chains from one sample, sequenced in a study of OX40 agonist ivuxolimab in advanced cancers. The table came from immunoSEQ multiplex PCR; TCRdb's copy has only in-frame clones and leaves some out. The sample lists 20,000 to 25,000 clones, 84% occurring once. The material was CD4+ or CD8+ T cells sorted from blood, obtained in a trial of the OX40 agonist ivuxolimab. These TCRs come from an adult with an advanced solid tumor such as melanoma, head and neck, liver or kidney cancer.

J is TRBJ2-5 and V is TRBV7-9, with TRBD2 matching 10 bases. Germline CDR1 and CDR2: SEHNR and FQNEAQ (reference sequence). With 4 bases clipped from V and 6 bases from J, the junction kept 14 bases outside the gene matches. The CDR3 runs to 17 residues. CDR3 sequence: CASSSTSGAGGPKTQYF. The CDR3 DNA sequence: TGTGCCAGCAGCTCAACCTCCGGAGCGGGAGGGCCGAAGACCCAGTACTTC.

This CDR3 reads CASSYMSPVSGETQYF. CDR3 nucleotide sequence: TGTGCCAGCAGTTATATGAGCCCCGTCTCTGGGGAGACCCAGTACTTC. The chain joins TRBV6-5 to TRBJ2-5; D call uncertain. The CDR3 contains 16 residues. Trimming shortened V by 3 bases and J by 5 bases, and 19 bases separated the two germline ends. The germline gives CDR1 MNHEY, CDR2 SVGAGI.

The chain joins TRBV28 to TRBJ1-4; the match to TRBD1 covers 11 bases. The junction had 8 bases not matched to a gene; V was cut back by 6 bases and J by 8 bases. Germline CDR1 is MDHEN and CDR2 is SYDVKM. The CDR3 runs to 15 residues. The CDR3: CASSGGDRGTEKLFF. Here the CDR3 DNA reads TGTGCCAGCAGCGGGGGGGACAGGGGGACAGAAAAACTGTTTTTT.

The J gene is TRBJ2-2, the V gene TRBV28; perhaps TRBD1 as D (5 bases). The germline V gene has CDR1 MDHEN and CDR2 SYDVKM. This CDR3 is 14 amino acids long. Trimming removed 5 bases at V and 3 bases at J, with 10 bases between. The CDR3 nucleotides are TGTGCCAGCAGTCCGCGACAGTACACCGGGGAGCTGTTTTTT. Amino acid sequence: CASSPRQYTGELFF.

CDR3 region: CASSNLAVNSYEQYF. The CDR3 DNA reads as TGTGCCAGCAGTAATCTAGCGGTGAATTCCTACGAGCAGTACTTC. The chain carries TRBV28 and TRBJ2-7; 7 nucleotides line up with TRBD2. The V gene's germline CDR1 is MDHEN and CDR2 SYDVKM. CDR3 length: 15 residues. J was trimmed by 1 base and V by 5 bases; bases with no gene match: 8.

The count of this clone is one. V usage is TRBV5-4 and J usage is TRBJ2-7; D unclear. CDR1 and CDR2 (germline): SGHNT, YYREEE (reference sequence). The CDR3 runs 11 residues. The V and J ends lost 0 bases and 7 bases respectively, with 5 bases between them. The CDR3 here is CASSLGREQYF. The CDR3 DNA is TGTGCCAGCAGCTTGGGCAGGGAGCAGTACTTC.

The genes are TRBV19 and TRBJ2-7, with 10 bases matching TRBD1. The V and J ends lost 10 bases and 6 bases, in that order; junction bases with no gene match: 3. CDR1 is LNHDA and CDR2 is SQIVND in the germline V gene (reference sequence). The CDR3 spans 11 residues. CDR3 in DNA: TGTGCCACCAGGACAGGGGGCGAGCAGTACTTC. This sequence encodes CATRTGGEQYF.

DNA for the CDR3: TGTGCCACAACAGATACAGCCCTAGCGGGAGGTAATTACAATGAGCAGTTCTTC. Protein product: CATTDTALAGGNYNEQFF. V usage is TRBV28 and J usage is TRBJ2-1; 11 nucleotides agree with TRBD2. V dropped 10 bases and J dropped 4; count of bases not matched to a gene: 18. There are 18 residues in the CDR3. Germline CDR1 is MDHEN and CDR2 is SYDVKM.